One sample yielded the 27 T cell receptor beta chains listed below, sequenced in a study of T cell responses to AZD1222 COVID-19 vaccine. Libraries were prepared by immunoSEQ multiplex PCR; TCRdb keeps only in-frame clonotypes and omits some of them. The top ten clones hold about 1.1% of a sample with around 120,000 clones, approximately 92% of them seen once. This specimen was peripheral blood, taken 28 days after the second AZD1222 dose. These receptors came from an adult who received the AZD1222 COVID-19 vaccine.

The count of this clone is one. This chain links TRBV5-4 with TRBJ2-3; TRBD2 is a possible D gene (5 bases). CDR1 and CDR2 (germline): SGHNT, YYREEE (reference sequence). V dropped 0 bases and J dropped 1 base, with 15 bases sitting between them. CDR3 length equals 17 residues. CDR3: CASSLARDLLGTDTQYF. The CDR3 nucleotides read TGTGCCAGCAGCTTGGCTCGCGACTTACTAGGCACAGATACGCAGTATTTT.

This clone was seen only once. The rearrangement joins TRBV9 to TRBJ2-7; unclear D gene. Germline loops: CDR1 SGDLS, CDR2 YYNGEE. This CDR3 region has 11 residues. V was trimmed by 3 bases and J by 6 bases, leaving 7 bases between them. CDR3 in amino acids: CASSEIGEQYF. As DNA, the CDR3 is TGTGCCAGCAGCGAGATCGGCGAGCAGTACTTC.

The chain links TRBV19 to TRBJ1-1, with a weak D call TRBD1 (5 bases). The germline gives CDR1 LNHDA, CDR2 SQIVND (reference sequence). Trimming cost V 5 bases and J 4 bases, with 14 bases left between them. The CDR3 runs 14 residues. The CDR3 region is CASSSQGWGTEAFF. CDR3 sequence (DNA): TGTGCCAGTAGTTCGCAGGGATGGGGCACTGAAGCTTTCTTT.

The rearrangement uses TRBV18 and TRBJ1-2; D unclear. The ends were cut back, 3 bases at V and 1 base at J, with 12 bases in the middle. The CDR3 runs to 15 residues. Per germline, CDR1 KGHSH and CDR2 LQKENI. DNA for the CDR3: TGTGCCAGCTCACCTTCGGGGTCTGGTAACTATGGCTACACCTTC. Translating it yields CASSPSGSGNYGYTF.

J is TRBJ1-1 and V is TRBV11-3; D unresolved. The length of the CDR3 is 11 residues. V was shortened by 4 bases and J by 3 bases, with 3 bases between the two germline ends. Germline V lookup: CDR1 SGHNT, CDR2 YENEEA. The CDR3 reads CASSSHTEAFF. DNA of the CDR3: TGTGCCAGCAGCTCCCACACTGAAGCTTTCTTT.

This clone was counted a single time. This chain connects TRBV20-1 to TRBJ1-4; D possibly corresponds to TRBD1 (5 bases). CDR1 is DFQATT and CDR2 is SNEGSKA in the germline V gene (reference sequence). The V end lost 3 bases, the J end lost 4 bases, and 9 bases lay between the germline ends. The CDR3 length is 13 residues. The DNA for the CDR3 is TGCAGTGCTAGTTGGCAGGGTAATGAAAAACTGTTTTTT. Translating it yields CSASWQGNEKLFF.

The chain is built from TRBV29-1 and TRBJ1-2; no firm D call. Trimming took off 2 bases at V and 4 bases at J, with 5 bases between the two ends. Germline V gene lookup returns CDR1 SQVTM and CDR2 ANQGSEA. CDR3 length equals 11 residues. The CDR3 region is CSVELSYGYTF. Written as DNA, the CDR3 is TGCAGCGTTGAACTTTCCTATGGCTACACCTTC.

The rearrangement joins TRBV28 to TRBJ1-1; no clear D. This CDR3 has 14 amino acids. The V end lost 5 bases, the J end lost 0 bases, and 10 bases lay between the germline ends. Germline values: CDR1 MDHEN, CDR2 SYDVKM. The CDR3: CASSPRQVNTEAFF. DNA of the CDR3: TGTGCCAGCAGTCCGCGGCAGGTGAACACTGAAGCTTTCTTT.

The chain carries TRBV5-4 and TRBJ1-1; D gene uncertain. The germline V and J ends were trimmed by 4 bases and 1 base, with 11 bases remaining between them. Per germline, CDR1 SGHNT and CDR2 YYREEE (reference sequence). The CDR3 runs 14 residues. CDR3: CASSHKKGNTEAFF. The CDR3, as DNA: TGTGCCAGCAGCCACAAGAAGGGGAACACTGAAGCTTTCTTT. The full variable domain, in which reference TRBV5-4 and TRBJ1-1 provide the parts outside the CDR3, is ETGVTQSPTHLIKTRGQQVTLRCSSQSGHNTVSWYQQALGQGPQFIFQYYREEENGRGNFPPRFSGLQFPNYSSELNVNALELDDSALYLCASSHKKGNTEAFFGQGTRLTVV.

The V and J genes are TRBV20-1 and TRBJ1-1; 7 bases are shared with TRBD1. CDR3 length: 15 amino acids. CDR1 and CDR2 from the germline V gene are DFQATT and SNEGSKA (reference sequence). Losses at the gene ends were 3 bases for V and 5 bases for J; bases not matched to a gene: 12. CDR3 bases: TGCAGTGCTAGTCCCCCTCGGACAGGTTTAACTGAAGCTTTCTTT. Residues: CSASPPRTGLTEAFF.

The V gene is TRBV27, the J gene TRBJ2-7, with 11 bases fitting TRBD2. The CDR3 totals 15 residues. Germline V gene data show CDR1 as MNHEY and CDR2 as SMNVEV (reference sequence). After removal of 6 bases from V and 5 bases from J, the junction contained 9 bases not matched to a gene. In DNA, the CDR3 is TGTGCCAGCAGCAATTCACTAGCGGGAGTCCACGAGCAGTACTTC. As protein: CASSNSLAGVHEQYF.

The CDR3 bases are TGTGCCAGCAGTGAACTAGCGGGAGTTCTCTACGAGCAGTACTTC. Its protein product is CASSELAGVLYEQYF. The gene calls are TRBV6-1 and TRBJ2-7, with 10 bases aligning to TRBD2. The CDR3 covers 15 residues. Losses at the gene ends were 2 bases for V and 3 bases for J; bases not matched to a gene: 4. Looked up from germline, CDR1 is MNHNS and CDR2 is SASEGT.

The V gene is TRBV7-9, the J gene TRBJ1-4; a possible D gene is TRBD1 (6 bases). Germline V gene sequence: CDR1 SEHNR, CDR2 FQNEAQ (reference sequence). The ends were cut back, 4 bases at V and 8 bases at J, with 11 bases in the middle. This CDR3 is 13 amino acids long. The CDR3 nucleotides read TGTGCCAGCAGCTCCGGACAGTGGGAAAAACTGTTTTTT. Translation: CASSSGQWEKLFF.

The V gene is TRBV9, the J gene TRBJ1-1; no firm D call. This CDR3 is 14 amino acids long. V lost 4 bases and J 0 bases, leaving 10 bases between the germline ends. CDR1 and CDR2 from the germline V gene are SGDLS and YYNGEE. In DNA, the CDR3 is TGTGCCAGCAGCCCTTGGGCTTTGAACACTGAAGCTTTCTTT. This gives the protein CASSPWALNTEAFF.

V usage is TRBV6-5 and J usage is TRBJ1-5; possibly TRBD1 for D (5 bases). Germline V gene sequence: CDR1 MNHEY, CDR2 SVGAGI. The CDR3 runs 13 residues. Trimming took off 6 bases at V and 7 bases at J, with 13 bases between the two ends. The CDR3 DNA sequence: TGTGCCAGCAGCAAATCAGACAGCCAGCCCCAGCATTTT. The encoded protein is CASSKSDSQPQHF.

For the CDR3, the DNA is TGTGCCACCAGTGATTTATGGGGGGAAGCTTTCTTT. Translating it yields CATSDLWGEAFF. The chain joins TRBV24-1 to TRBJ1-1, with a tentative D call TRBD1 (5 bases). CDR1 and CDR2 from the germline V gene are KGHDR and SFDVKD. This CDR3 region has 12 residues. V lost 1 base, J lost 8 bases, and 7 bases lay in between.

The chain combines TRBV2 with TRBJ1-2; D is unclear. Germline lookup yields CDR1 SNHLY and CDR2 FYNNEI. CDR3 length: 14 amino acids. The V end lost 7 bases, the J end lost 2 bases, and 14 bases lay between the germline ends. The CDR3 loop is CASIRSRLNYGYTF. The CDR3 DNA reads TGTGCCAGCATAAGGTCACGCTTAAACTATGGCTACACCTTC.

This clone is a singleton in its sample. The chain combines TRBV30 with TRBJ2-1; D remains ambiguous. V dropped 8 bases and J dropped 0 bases, with 11 bases sitting between them. This CDR3 comprises 13 residues. CDR1 GTSNPN and CDR2 SVGIG come from the germline V gene (reference sequence). The CDR3 loop is CAGGKSSYNEQFF. DNA for the CDR3: TGTGCCGGTGGGAAGAGCTCCTACAATGAGCAGTTCTTC. Supplemented by reference TRBV30 and TRBJ2-1, the full variable domain reads SQTIHQWPATLVQPVGSPLSLECTVEGTSNPNLYWYRQAAGRGLQLLFYSVGIGQISSEVPQNLSASRPQDRQFILSSKKLLLSDSGFYLCAGGKSSYNEQFFGPGTRLTVL.

V gene TRBV19 combines with J gene TRBJ1-2, with D unresolved. V was clipped by 3 bases and J by 4 bases, with 15 bases between them. The CDR3 runs 15 residues. Germline V gene lookup returns CDR1 LNHDA and CDR2 SQIVND (reference sequence). This CDR3 reads CASSISNVRGYGYTF. CDR3 bases: TGTGCCAGTAGTATCAGCAACGTCCGGGGCTATGGCTACACCTTC.

The rearrangement links TRBV11-3 to TRBJ1-1, with D possibly being TRBD1 (5 bases). This CDR3 is 14 amino acids long. Looked up from germline, CDR1 is SGHNT and CDR2 is YENEEA. V lost 3 bases and J lost 1, with 9 bases in between. Here the CDR3 DNA reads TGTGCCAGCAGCTTGGGCAGGGAGAACACTGAAGCTTTCTTT. Translated: CASSLGRENTEAFF.

This rearrangement joins TRBV2 to TRBJ2-7; 7 bases match TRBD1. The J segment lost 2 bases and the V segment lost 5 bases, leaving 9 bases of the junction unmatched. CDR1 SNHLY and CDR2 FYNNEI come from the germline V gene. This CDR3 contains 15 residues. The CDR3 reads CASSRQGPPTYEQYF. The CDR3 DNA sequence: TGTGCCAGCAGTCGACAGGGCCCCCCTACCTACGAGCAGTACTTC.

This clone has only one observation. The rearrangement links TRBV7-9 to TRBJ1-3, with a tentative D call TRBD1 (5 bases). V dropped 5 bases and J dropped 2 bases, with 10 bases sitting between them. The CDR3 contains 14 residues. Germline values: CDR1 SEHNR, CDR2 FQNEAQ (reference sequence). The CDR3 sequence is CASSRGVTGNTIYF. For the CDR3, the DNA is TGTGCCAGCAGCAGAGGGGTAACTGGAAACACCATATATTTT.

The J gene is TRBJ1-1, the V gene TRBV27; 7 bases agree with TRBD1. The length of the CDR3 is 12 residues. From germline, CDR1 is MNHEY and CDR2 SMNVEV (reference sequence). J lost 11 bases, V lost 5 bases, and 8 bases had no gene match. The CDR3 nucleotides read TGTGCCAGCAGTAGGGGGCCCGGGGTGGCTTTCTTT. The encoded protein is CASSRGPGVAFF.

This sequence joins TRBV7-9 and TRBJ1-6, with 7 bases matching TRBD1. The V gene's germline CDR1 is SEHNR and CDR2 FQNEAQ (reference sequence). The CDR3 runs to 15 residues. The J segment lost 5 bases and the V segment lost 4 bases, leaving 5 bases of the junction unmatched. This CDR3 is CASSSGGGHNSPLHF. The CDR3 region has the DNA TGTGCCAGCAGCTCGGGAGGGGGCCATAATTCACCCCTCCACTTT. The complete variable domain, with remaining parts taken from reference TRBV7-9 and TRBJ1-6, reads DTGVSQNPRHKITKRGQNVTFRCDPISEHNRLYWYRQTLGQGPEFLTYFQNEAQLEKSRLLSDRFSAERPKGSFSTLEIQRTEQGDSAMYLCASSSGGGHNSPLHFGNGTRLTVT.

CDR3: CASSFRQGSDIQYF. CDR3 nucleotides: TGTGCCAGCAGCTTCCGACAGGGTTCTGACATTCAGTACTTC. This chain uses TRBV7-2 with TRBJ2-4; TRBD1 agrees at 7 bases. Germline CDR1 SGHTA, CDR2 FQGNSA. V shed 3 bases and J 8 bases; nucleotides not matched to a gene: 7. The CDR3 covers 14 residues.

The chain carries TRBV11-3 and TRBJ2-5, with 10 bases aligning to TRBD1. The CDR3 has 14 residues. Germline V gene lookup returns CDR1 SGHNT and CDR2 YENEEA. V shed 5 bases, J shed 5 bases, and the junction held 5 bases outside the gene matches. The CDR3: CASSTGQGYETQYF. As DNA, the CDR3 is TGTGCCAGCAGCACGGGACAGGGGTACGAGACCCAGTACTTC.

Only one count was recorded for this clone. CDR3 protein: CASSSGTGDYNEQFF. CDR3 in DNA: TGTGCCAGCAGCTCCGGGACAGGGGACTACAATGAGCAGTTCTTC. This chain uses TRBV7-3 with TRBJ2-1; 10 positions agree with TRBD1. This CDR3 has 15 amino acids. Germline CDR1 and CDR2: SGHTA and FQGTGA. Trimming at V came to 4 bases and at J to 3 bases, leaving 3 bases not matched to a gene.